These 28 T cell receptor beta chains were sequenced from one sample in a study. In TCRdb, the 5' RACE reads were re-called with MiXCR into one record per CDR3 protein. The profile shows roughly 7,700 distinct CDR3 sequences, about 65% of them singletons. The sequencing input was tumor-infiltrating naive CD4+ T cells sorted from the breast tumor. Subset specified: naive CD4+ T cells, CD4+CD45RA+CD25-. These receptors came from a female donor with breast cancer.

This clonotype has more than one count but fewer than ten. The rearrangement joins TRBV15 to TRBJ2-7; D may match TRBD1 or TRBD2 (5 bases each). V was shortened by 2 bases and J by 6 bases, with 14 bases between the two germline ends. The CDR3 is 14 amino acids. The V gene's germline CDR1 is LNHNV and CDR2 YYDKDF (reference sequence). CDR3 coding DNA: TGTGCCACCAGCAGACCTGAGGGGCGACGCGAGCAGTACTTC. Translating gives CATSRPEGRREQYF.

V usage is TRBV20-1 and J usage is TRBJ2-5; 13 bases are a match to TRBD2. V gave up 5 bases and J gave up 2 bases; unmatched junction bases: 14. Per germline, CDR1 DFQATT and CDR2 SNEGSKA (reference sequence). CDR3 length equals 18 residues. In nucleotides, the CDR3 is TGCAGTGCTCCTGCCGCCCCCGGGACTAGCGGGGCTCAAGAGACCCAGTACTTC. It specifies CSAPAAPGTSGAQETQYF.

Note on this clonotype: A read error may explain this, as a much larger clone is one base away. The chain employs TRBV20-1 and TRBJ2-1; TRBD2 aligns across 10 bases. CDR3 size: 15 residues. Unmatched junction bases numbered 7, after V lost 4 bases and J lost 4 bases. Germline V gene lookup returns CDR1 DFQATT and CDR2 SNEGSKA (reference sequence). The CDR3 bases are TGCAGTGCTACCCCTCTAGCGGGAGCATACAATGAGCAGTTCTTC. Protein product: CSATPLAGAYNEQFF.

V is TRBV12-3 or TRBV12-4 and J is TRBJ2-3; D call uncertain. V dropped 3 bases and J dropped 5 bases, with 15 bases sitting between them. This CDR3 contains 15 residues. CDR3 protein: CASSFGNGPQDTQYF. In DNA form, the CDR3 reads TGTGCCAGCAGTTTTGGGAATGGACCGCAAGATACGCAGTATTTT.

J is TRBJ1-1 and V is TRBV7-6; the D gene is possibly TRBD1 (6 bases). CDR3 size: 15 residues. Germline loops: CDR1 SGHVS, CDR2 FNYEAQ. The V end was cut by 5 bases, the J end by 1 base, with 14 bases between. The CDR3 spells CASSPSPRGNTEAFF. The CDR3 DNA follows: TGTGCCAGCAGCCCCTCACCCAGGGGGAACACTGAAGCTTTCTTT. Filled out from reference TRBV7-6 and TRBJ1-1, the complete variable domain reads GAGVSQSPRYKVTKRGQDVALRCDPISGHVSLYWYRQALGQGPEFLTYFNYEAQQDKSGLPNDRFSAERPEGSISTLTIQRTEQRDSAMYRCASSPSPRGNTEAFFGQGTRLTVV.

The rearrangement joins TRBV10-3 to TRBJ2-7, with TRBD2 identical over 7 bases. The CDR3 totals 14 residues. Trimming cost V 7 bases and J 4 bases; bases outside gene matches: 10. Per germline, CDR1 ENHRY and CDR2 SYGVKD. The CDR3 region is CAIKRTSELYEQYF. CDR3 bases: TGTGCCATCAAAAGGACTAGTGAATTGTACGAGCAGTACTTC.

The chain has TRBV4-2 and TRBJ2-5, with 8 bases matching TRBD1. Germline values: CDR1 LGHNA, CDR2 YNFKEQ. The CDR3 consists of 16 residues. With 4 bases clipped from V and 2 bases from J, the junction kept 9 bases outside the gene matches. The CDR3 protein is CASSPTGAQVQETQYF. Written as DNA, the CDR3 is TGTGCCAGCAGCCCGACAGGGGCTCAGGTGCAAGAGACCCAGTACTTC.

The V call is TRBV10-3, the J call TRBJ2-7, with TRBD1 matching over 7 bases. CDR3 length: 13 residues. Trimming removed 6 bases from V and 3 bases from J; junction bases left unmatched: 5. Germline-derived CDR1 and CDR2 are ENHRY and SYGVKD. CDR3 protein: CAIRRGQNYEQYF. The DNA of the CDR3 is TGTGCCATCAGGAGGGGACAGAACTACGAGCAGTACTTC.

The chain is built from TRBV5-1 and TRBJ1-4; D not resolved. CDR1 SGHRS and CDR2 YFSETQ come from the germline V gene. This CDR3 has 12 residues. V was trimmed by 7 bases and J by 7 bases, leaving 11 bases between them. The CDR3 bases are TGCGCCAGCGGCCCCGACGGTGAAAAACTGTTTTTT. Amino acids: CASGPDGEKLFF.

The chain uses TRBV5-1 and TRBJ1-2; the D is unclear. Germline assignment: CDR1 SGHRS and CDR2 YFSETQ. V lost 0 bases and J 8 bases, leaving 8 bases between the germline ends. The CDR3 is 12 amino acids. This CDR3 reads CASSLDSGGYTF. Written as DNA, the CDR3 is TGCGCCAGCAGCTTGGATTCGGGCGGCTACACCTTC.

The V call is TRBV20-1, the J call TRBJ2-7; D is perhaps TRBD2 (6 bases). Germline V lookup: CDR1 DFQATT, CDR2 SNEGSKA (reference sequence). V dropped 1 base and J dropped 0 bases, with 16 bases sitting between them. The CDR3 extends over 16 amino acids. CDR3 in amino acids: CSARGGLNFRSYEQYF. In nucleotides, the CDR3 is TGCAGTGCTAGAGGGGGACTGAATTTTCGCTCCTACGAGCAGTACTTC.

V gene TRBV10-2 combines with J gene TRBJ2-5; D is undetermined. The CDR3 has 14 residues. The germline gives CDR1 WSHSY, CDR2 SAAADI. The V end lost 3 bases, the J end lost 8 bases, and 16 bases lay between the germline ends. The CDR3 reads CASSEVANKRTQYF. DNA of the CDR3: TGCGCCAGCAGTGAAGTAGCCAATAAGAGAACCCAGTACTTC.

This clonotype was detected a few times. The chain uses TRBV5-1 and TRBJ2-5; D uncertain. Trimming cost V 0 bases and J 6 bases, with 12 bases left between them. The CDR3 has 14 residues. Germline CDR1 reads SGHRS; CDR2 reads YFSETQ. The CDR3 here is CASSLELAGQTQYF. The CDR3, as DNA: TGCGCCAGCAGCTTGGAGCTGGCAGGTCAGACCCAGTACTTC.

By share, this clonotype counts as medium-sized. The chain is built from TRBV7-6 and TRBJ2-7, with a possible D match to TRBD1 (5 bases). V was pared by 8 bases and J by 2 bases, with 16 bases between. CDR3 length: 14 amino acids. Germline V gene lookup returns CDR1 SGHVS and CDR2 FNYEAQ. CDR3 coding DNA: TGTGCCAGCTCCAAAGGGGCGAATACCTACGAGCAGTACTTC. Protein: CASSKGANTYEQYF.

The J gene is TRBJ2-2, the V gene TRBV7-6; D is possibly TRBD2 (5 bases). The V gene's germline CDR1 is SGHVS and CDR2 FNYEAQ. Trimming removed 5 bases from V and 3 bases from J, with 16 bases in between. The CDR3 totals 16 residues. This CDR3 reads CASSPTDDGDTGELFF. CDR3 DNA sequence: TGTGCCAGCAGCCCGACCGACGACGGGGACACCGGGGAGCTGTTTTTT.

This clonotype occurred a few times. V and J are TRBV7-9 and TRBJ1-2; D is uncertain. This CDR3 is built from 13 residues. V gave up 1 base and J gave up 5 bases, with 8 bases separating them. Germline-derived CDR1 and CDR2 are SEHNR and FQNEAQ (reference sequence). CDR3 sequence (DNA): TGTGCCAGCAGCTTAGGATCCAGATATGGCTACACCTTC. It translates to CASSLGSRYGYTF. The full variable domain, completed using reference TRBV7-9 and TRBJ1-2, is DTGVSQNPRHKITKRGQNVTFRCDPISEHNRLYWYRQTLGQGPEFLTYFQNEAQLEKSRLLSDRFSAERPKGSFSTLEIQRTEQGDSAMYLCASSLGSRYGYTFGSGTRLTVV.

This clonotype was detected once. The chain couples TRBV11-2 to TRBJ1-4; 9 nucleotides align to TRBD1. Germline assignment: CDR1 SGHAT and CDR2 FQNNGV. The CDR3 totals 15 residues. The ends lost 6 bases at V and 7 bases at J; junction bases unmatched: 9. The CDR3 reads CASSSPGQGTEKLFF. CDR3 DNA: TGTGCCAGCAGTTCTCCGGGACAGGGAACTGAAAAACTGTTTTTT.

The rearrangement uses TRBV28 and TRBJ1-2; D is perhaps TRBD1 (6 bases). Trimming took 5 bases from V and 4 from J, leaving 8 bases between them. Germline V gene lookup returns CDR1 MDHEN and CDR2 SYDVKM. The CDR3 consists of 12 residues. DNA of the CDR3: TGTGCCAGCAGTACAGGGACCTATGGCTACACCTTC. Its translation is CASSTGTYGYTF.

This clonotype was detected once. V and J are TRBV12-3 or TRBV12-4 and TRBJ2-5; maybe TRBD2 (6 bases). This CDR3 comprises 14 residues. Trimming removed 4 bases at V and 5 bases at J, with 14 bases between. The CDR3 DNA sequence: TGTGCCAGCAGTTCAACAGCTGCGGGGGAGACCCAGTACTTC. Its translation: CASSSTAAGETQYF.

The chain employs TRBV29-1 and TRBJ1-1; unclear D gene. The CDR3 consists of 12 residues. Germline V lookup: CDR1 SQVTM, CDR2 ANQGSEA. V dropped 7 bases and J dropped 0 bases, with 9 bases sitting between them. In nucleotides, the CDR3 is TGCAGCGGAAGGGCATTGAACACTGAAGCTTTCTTT. Encoded protein: CSGRALNTEAFF. Full variable domain (missing parts from reference TRBV29-1 and TRBJ1-1): SAVISQKPSRDICQRGTSLTIQCQVDSQVTMMFWYRQQPGQSLTLIATANQGSEATYESGFVIDKFPISRPNLTFSTLTVSNMSPEDSSIYLCSGRALNTEAFFGQGTRLTVV.

V gene TRBV6-5 combines with J gene TRBJ2-4, with D possibly matching TRBD2 (5 bases). This CDR3 is 14 amino acids long. V was pared by 5 bases and J by 2 bases, with 10 bases between. Germline CDR1 and CDR2: MNHEY and SVGAGI. This CDR3 is CASSNLASKNIQYF. Here the CDR3 DNA reads TGTGCCAGCAGTAACCTAGCCTCCAAAAACATTCAGTACTTC.

The CDR3 coding sequence is TGTGCCAGCAGCCCGGGCGGTACAGATACGCAGTATTTT. Its protein is CASSPGGTDTQYF. The chain links TRBV3-1 to TRBJ2-3; no clear D. The V gene lost 4 bases and the J gene lost 3 bases, with 8 bases spanning the gap. The CDR3 is 13 residues long. CDR1 LGHDT and CDR2 YNNKEL come from the germline V gene (reference sequence).

The V gene is TRBV5-1, the J gene TRBJ2-1; D not certain. The CDR3 is made up of 13 amino acids. Trimming removed 4 bases at V and 6 bases at J, with 11 bases between. Germline assignment: CDR1 SGHRS and CDR2 YFSETQ. In DNA, the CDR3 is TGCGCCAGCAGCGTGGAGTTGGGCAATGAGCAGTTCTTC. Protein: CASSVELGNEQFF.

By frequency in the sample, this clonotype is medium-sized. The junction and the germline gene differ at one end; a read error may be behind it. V gene TRBV7-7 combines with J gene TRBJ2-7; D gene uncertain. CDR1 and CDR2 (germline): SSHAT, FNYEAQ (reference sequence). This CDR3 has 13 amino acids. CDR3 amino acids: CASSLEFGYEQYF. CDR3 sequence (DNA): TGTGCTAGCAGCTTAGAATTTGGGTACGAGCAGTACTTC.

CDR3: CSARMGWNQPQHF. CDR3 nucleotides: TGCAGTGCTAGGATGGGTTGGAATCAGCCCCAGCATTTT. This chain links TRBV20-1 with TRBJ1-5; D remains ambiguous. CDR1 is DFQATT, CDR2 SNEGSKA, per germline (reference sequence). There are 13 residues in the CDR3. V lost 3 bases and J 4 bases, leaving 10 bases between the germline ends.

This clonotype appeared a single time. V usage is TRBV5-1 and J usage is TRBJ2-2, with D possibly matching TRBD2 (6 bases). Germline loops: CDR1 SGHRS, CDR2 YFSETQ. CDR3 size: 15 residues. The V end lost 0 bases, the J end lost 1 base, and 7 bases lay between the germline ends. CDR3 bases: TGCGCCAGCAGCTTGGTGCGGGAGAACACCGGGGAGCTGTTTTTT. Translation gives CASSLVRENTGELFF.

On this clonotype itself: One end of the junction does not line up with germline, which may come from a read error. This chain joins TRBV4-2 and TRBJ2-3, with D tentatively TRBD1 or TRBD2 (5 bases each). Germline V gives CDR1 LGHNA, CDR2 YNFKEQ. This CDR3 spans 15 amino acids. The CDR3 DNA follows: TGTGCCAGCAGCCAAGGTGGGACCAACACATATACGCAGTATTTT. Translating it yields CASSQGGTNTYTQYF.

This clonotype is classed as medium-sized. This chain joins TRBV12-2 and TRBJ1-5; the table gives TRBD1 as D, unverified against the DNA. TRBV12-2 counts as a pseudogene. The CDR3 contains 20 residues. The CDR3, as DNA: TGTGCAAGTCGCCAAACTAAAAAAAATACCGGGACAGCGCTACGGCAGCCCCAGCATTTT. It translates to CASRQTKKNTGTALRQPQHF.